In this sample, the clone carrying this TCR beta chain turned up many times. What it binds is unknown. This sample stems from a study of CD8 T cells in ankylosing spondylitis. Study conclusions and caveats: CD8+ cells made up the disease-linked clones, which were relatively rare in peripheral blood. Fewer than 10 highly homologous variants formed a TCR beta motif that appeared characteristic of ankylosing spondylitis blood.

Quantitative 5'-RACE with molecular barcodes produced the TCR beta libraries. One entry per CDR3 protein results from TCRdb running MiXCR on the 5' RACE reads. The sample shows approximately 340,000 distinct CDR3 sequences, roughly 14% of them seen only once. The CDR3 contains 16 residues. Germline values: CDR1 SGHRS, CDR2 YFSETQ. V trimming: 3 bases; J trimming: 8 bases; junction bases outside the gene matches: 13. Sample: blood, either unsorted or a sorted T cell fraction (not recorded which). The sequence was collected from a male donor with ankylosing spondylitis or in good health (not recorded which). The chain combines TRBV5-1 with TRBJ2-1, with 8 bases that match TRBD2. CDR3 amino acids: CASSSTRGGGFDEQFF. The CDR3 nucleotides read TGCGCCAGCAGCTCAACTAGAGGCGGGGGGTTCGATGAGCAGTTCTTC.